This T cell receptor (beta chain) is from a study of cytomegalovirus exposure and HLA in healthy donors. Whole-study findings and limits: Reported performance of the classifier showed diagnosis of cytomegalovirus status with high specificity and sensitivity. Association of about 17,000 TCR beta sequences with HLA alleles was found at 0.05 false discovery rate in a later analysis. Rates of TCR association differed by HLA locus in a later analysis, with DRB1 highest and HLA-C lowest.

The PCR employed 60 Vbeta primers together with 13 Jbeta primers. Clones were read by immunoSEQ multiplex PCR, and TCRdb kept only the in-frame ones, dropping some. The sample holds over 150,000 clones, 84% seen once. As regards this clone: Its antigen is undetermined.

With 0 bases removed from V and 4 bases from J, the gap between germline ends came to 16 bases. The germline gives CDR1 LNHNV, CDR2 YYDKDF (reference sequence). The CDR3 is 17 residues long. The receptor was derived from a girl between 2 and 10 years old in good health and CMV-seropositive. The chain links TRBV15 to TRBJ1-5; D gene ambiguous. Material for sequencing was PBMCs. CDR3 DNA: TGTGCCACCAGCAGAGATCCTATGGGGAGGGATAATCAGCCCCAGCATTTT. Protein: CATSRDPMGRDNQPQHF.